A single sample is the source of the 5 T cell receptor beta chains below, sequenced in a study of blood T cells in healthy people across ages. With a J-beta primer mix and a sample-barcoded 5' primer, a second PCR ran about 7 to 12 cycles. TCRdb independently ran MiXCR on the 5' RACE reads; one entry per CDR3 protein. The sample carries fewer than 600,000 distinct CDR3 sequences, over 25% recorded once. These data also formed part of another study, on T cells of mothers and their children.

The sample taken for sequencing was blood. These receptors were collected from a boy aged 2 to 9 in good health.

This clonotype turned up a few times. The rearrangement links TRBV6-2 or TRBV6-3 to TRBJ2-1; D possibly corresponds to TRBD2 (6 bases). The CDR3 loop spans 14 amino acids. The V gene's germline CDR1 is MNHEY and CDR2 SVGEGT. Trimming pared 2 bases from V and 7 bases from J, leaving 12 bases between. CDR3 sequence (DNA): TGTGCCAGCAGTTACACCCATGGGGGGAATGAGCAGTTCTTC. Translation gives CASSYTHGGNEQFF.

This clonotype was observed many times. V gene TRBV5-1 combines with J gene TRBJ2-1; 9 bases line up with TRBD2. The V and J ends lost 4 bases and 5 bases, in that order; junction bases with no gene match: 4. The germline V gene encodes CDR1 SGHRS and CDR2 YFSETQ. This CDR3 region has 14 residues. The CDR3, as DNA: TGCGCCAGCAGCCGGGCTAGCGGGGACAATGAGCAGTTCTTC. Residues: CASSRASGDNEQFF. Combining the CDR3 with reference TRBV5-1 and TRBJ2-1 gives the whole variable domain KAGVTQTPRYLIKTRGQQVTLSCSPISGHRSVSWYQQTPGQGLQFLFEYFSETQRNKGNFPGRFSGRQFSNSRSEMNVSTLELGDSALYLCASSRASGDNEQFFGPGTRLTVL.

This clonotype appeared once. J is TRBJ2-2 and V is TRBV19; no clear D. The CDR3 has 15 residues. Trimming took off 3 bases at V and 3 bases at J, with 11 bases between the two ends. Germline V gene lookup returns CDR1 LNHDA and CDR2 SQIVND (reference sequence). CDR3 amino acids: CASSIRRFDTGELFF. For the CDR3, the DNA is TGTGCCAGTAGTATCAGACGATTCGACACCGGGGAGCTGTTTTTT. Full variable domain (outside the CDR3, taken from reference TRBV19 and TRBJ2-2): DGGITQSPKYLFRKEGQNVTLSCEQNLNHDAMYWYRQDPGQGLRLIYYSQIVNDFQKGDIAEGYSVSREKKESFPLTVTSAQKNPTAFYLCASSIRRFDTGELFFGEGSRLTVL.

This chain joins TRBV5-1 and TRBJ2-1, with 13 bases that match TRBD2. The CDR3 runs 16 residues. Germline V gene sequence: CDR1 SGHRS, CDR2 YFSETQ. Trimming removed 4 bases from V and 5 bases from J; junction bases left unmatched: 6. The CDR3 nucleotides read TGCGCCAGCAGCCCGGGGACTAGCGGGAACCACAATGAGCAGTTCTTC. Protein sequence: CASSPGTSGNHNEQFF.

This clonotype occurred a few times. The J gene is TRBJ2-1, the V gene TRBV10-3; maybe TRBD2 (5 bases). The J call may be in error: the DNA end matches TRBJ2-5 better. Germline CDR1 is ENHRY and CDR2 is SYGVKD. The CDR3 spans 10 residues. This CDR3 reads CAMGVETQYF. In DNA, the CDR3 is TGTGCCATGGGAGTAGAGACCCAGTACTTC.